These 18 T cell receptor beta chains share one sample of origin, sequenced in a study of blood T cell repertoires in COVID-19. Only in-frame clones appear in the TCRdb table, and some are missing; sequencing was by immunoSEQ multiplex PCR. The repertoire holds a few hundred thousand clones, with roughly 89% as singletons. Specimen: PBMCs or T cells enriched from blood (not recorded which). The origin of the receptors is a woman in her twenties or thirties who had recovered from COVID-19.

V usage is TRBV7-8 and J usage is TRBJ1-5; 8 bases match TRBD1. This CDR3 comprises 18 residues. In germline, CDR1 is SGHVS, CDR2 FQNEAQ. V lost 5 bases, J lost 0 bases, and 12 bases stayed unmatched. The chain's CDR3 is CASSLLHPGQVSNQPQHF. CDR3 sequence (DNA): TGTGCCAGCAGCCTACTTCACCCGGGACAGGTTAGCAATCAGCCCCAGCATTTT.

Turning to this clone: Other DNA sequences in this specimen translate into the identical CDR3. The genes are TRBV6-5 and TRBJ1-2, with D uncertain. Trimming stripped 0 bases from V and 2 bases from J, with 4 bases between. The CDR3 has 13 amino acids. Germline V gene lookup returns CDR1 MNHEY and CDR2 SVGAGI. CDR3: CASSYSLNYGYTF. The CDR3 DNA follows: TGTGCCAGCAGTTACTCTCTGAACTATGGCTACACCTTC.

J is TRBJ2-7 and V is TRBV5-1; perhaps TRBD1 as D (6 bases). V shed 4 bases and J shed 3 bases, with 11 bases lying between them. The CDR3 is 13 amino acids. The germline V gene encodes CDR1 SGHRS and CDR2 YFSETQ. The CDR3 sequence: CASSQEGVYEQYF. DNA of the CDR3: TGCGCCAGCAGCCAAGAGGGGGTCTACGAGCAGTACTTC.

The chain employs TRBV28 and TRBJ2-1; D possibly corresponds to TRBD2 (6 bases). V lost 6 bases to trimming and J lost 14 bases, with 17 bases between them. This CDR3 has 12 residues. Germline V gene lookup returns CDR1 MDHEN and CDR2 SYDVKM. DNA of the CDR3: TGTGCCAGCAGCCTACCGGGGGATTTCAAGTTCTTC. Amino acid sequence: CASSLPGDFKFF.

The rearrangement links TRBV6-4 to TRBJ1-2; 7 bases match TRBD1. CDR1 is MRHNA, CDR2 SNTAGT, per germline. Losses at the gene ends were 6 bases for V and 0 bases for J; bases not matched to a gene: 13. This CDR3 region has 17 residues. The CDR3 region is CASRERGPYNTNYGYTF. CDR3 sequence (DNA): TGTGCCAGCAGAGAAAGGGGGCCCTACAACACTAACTATGGCTACACCTTC.

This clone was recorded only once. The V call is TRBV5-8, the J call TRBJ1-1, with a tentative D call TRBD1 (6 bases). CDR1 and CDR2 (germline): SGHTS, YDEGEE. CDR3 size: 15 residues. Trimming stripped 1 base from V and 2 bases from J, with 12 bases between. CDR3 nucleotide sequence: TGTGCCAGCAGCTTGACAGGGTTGAGAAACACTGAAGCTTTCTTT. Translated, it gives CASSLTGLRNTEAFF.

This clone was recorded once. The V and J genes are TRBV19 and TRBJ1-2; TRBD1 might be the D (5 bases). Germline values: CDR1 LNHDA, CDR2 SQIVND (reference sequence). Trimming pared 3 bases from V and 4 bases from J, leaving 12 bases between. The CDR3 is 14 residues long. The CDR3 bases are TGTGCCAGTAGTATGTGGCGGGGCGGCTATGGCTACACCTTC. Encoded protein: CASSMWRGGYGYTF.

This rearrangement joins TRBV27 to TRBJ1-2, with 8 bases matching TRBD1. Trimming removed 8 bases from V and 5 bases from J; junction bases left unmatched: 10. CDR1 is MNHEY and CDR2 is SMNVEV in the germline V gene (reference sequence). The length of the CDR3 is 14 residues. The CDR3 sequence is CASYTTGDGYGYTF. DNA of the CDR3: TGTGCCAGCTACACGACAGGGGACGGGTATGGCTACACCTTC.

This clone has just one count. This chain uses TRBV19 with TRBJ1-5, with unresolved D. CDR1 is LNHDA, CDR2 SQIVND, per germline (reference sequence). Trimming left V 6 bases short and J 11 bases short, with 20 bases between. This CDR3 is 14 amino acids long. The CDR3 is CASRRESGFVAQHF. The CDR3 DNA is TGTGCCAGTAGAAGGGAGTCCGGGTTTGTGGCCCAGCATTTT.

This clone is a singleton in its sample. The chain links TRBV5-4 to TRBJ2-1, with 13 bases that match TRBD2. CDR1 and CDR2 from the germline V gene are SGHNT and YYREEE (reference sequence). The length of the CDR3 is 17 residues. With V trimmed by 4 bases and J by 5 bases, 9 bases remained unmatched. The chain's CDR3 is CASSQGLAGVRNNEQFF. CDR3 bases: TGTGCCAGCAGCCAAGGACTAGCGGGAGTTAGGAACAATGAGCAGTTCTTC.

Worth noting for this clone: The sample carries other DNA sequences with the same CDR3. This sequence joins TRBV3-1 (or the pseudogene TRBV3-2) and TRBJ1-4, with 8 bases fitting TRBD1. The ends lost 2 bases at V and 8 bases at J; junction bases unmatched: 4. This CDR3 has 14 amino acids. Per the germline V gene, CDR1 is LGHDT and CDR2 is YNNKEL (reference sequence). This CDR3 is CASSQQGAREKLFF. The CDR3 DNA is TGTGCCAGCAGCCAACAGGGGGCGCGGGAAAAACTGTTTTTT.

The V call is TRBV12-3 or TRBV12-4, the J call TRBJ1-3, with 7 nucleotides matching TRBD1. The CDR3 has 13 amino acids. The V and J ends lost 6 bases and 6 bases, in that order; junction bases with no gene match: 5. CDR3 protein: CASRTGEENTIYF. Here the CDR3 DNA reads TGTGCCAGCAGAACAGGGGAGGAAAACACCATATATTTT.

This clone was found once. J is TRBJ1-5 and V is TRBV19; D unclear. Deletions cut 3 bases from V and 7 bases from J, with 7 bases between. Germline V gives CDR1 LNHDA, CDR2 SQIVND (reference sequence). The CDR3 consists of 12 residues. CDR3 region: CASSITVQPQHF. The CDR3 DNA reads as TGTGCCAGTAGTATCACGGTCCAGCCCCAGCATTTT.

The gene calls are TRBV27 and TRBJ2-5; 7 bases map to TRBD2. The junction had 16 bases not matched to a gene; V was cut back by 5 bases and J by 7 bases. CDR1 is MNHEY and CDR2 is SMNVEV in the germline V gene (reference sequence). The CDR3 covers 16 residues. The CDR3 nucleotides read TGTGCCAGCAGTCCCCAACGGTTTGAGGGAGGGCTGACCCAGTACTTC. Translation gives CASSPQRFEGGLTQYF.

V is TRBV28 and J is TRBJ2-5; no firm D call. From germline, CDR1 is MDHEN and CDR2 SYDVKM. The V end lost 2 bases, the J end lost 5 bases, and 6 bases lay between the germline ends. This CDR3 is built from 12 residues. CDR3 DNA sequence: TGTGCCAGCAGTTTAAGAGTGGAGACCCAGTACTTC. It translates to CASSLRVETQYF.

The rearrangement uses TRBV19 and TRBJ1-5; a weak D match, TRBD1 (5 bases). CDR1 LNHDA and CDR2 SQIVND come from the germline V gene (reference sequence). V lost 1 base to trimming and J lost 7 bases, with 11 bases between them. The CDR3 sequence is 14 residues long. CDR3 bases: TGTGCCAGTAGTATAGGAGGACAACGGCAGCCCCAGCATTTT. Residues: CASSIGGQRQPQHF.

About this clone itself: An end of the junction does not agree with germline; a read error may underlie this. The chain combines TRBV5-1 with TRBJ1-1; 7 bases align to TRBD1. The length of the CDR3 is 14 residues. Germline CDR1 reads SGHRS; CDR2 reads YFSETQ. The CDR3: CATSQGERDTEAFF. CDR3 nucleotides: TGCGCCACCAGCCAGGGGGAGAGGGACACTGAAGCTTTCTTT. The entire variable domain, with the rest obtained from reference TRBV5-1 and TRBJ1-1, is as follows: KAGVTQTPRYLIKTRGQQVTLSCSPISGHRSVSWYQQTPGQGLQFLFEYFSETQRNKGNFPGRFSGRQFSNSRSEMNVSTLELGDSALYLCATSQGERDTEAFFGQGTRLTVV.

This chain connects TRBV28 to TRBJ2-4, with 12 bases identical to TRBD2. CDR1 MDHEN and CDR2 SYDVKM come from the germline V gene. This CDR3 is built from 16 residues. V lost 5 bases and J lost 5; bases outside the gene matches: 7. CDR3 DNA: TGTGCCAGCAGTGTCAGACTAGCGGGAGTCGAAAACATTCAGTACTTC. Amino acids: CASSVRLAGVENIQYF.